One sample yielded the 16 T cell receptor beta chains listed below, sequenced in a study of identifying expanded T cells in peripheral blood. Sequencing used immunoSEQ multiplex PCR; TCRdb keeps in-frame clones, though not all of them. The table lists about 91,000 clones, around 88% of them singletons. The specimen was blood. These receptors were collected from a person aged 18 to 70 in good health.

V and J are TRBV9 and TRBJ2-2, with 8 nucleotides matching TRBD2. V lost 3 bases to trimming and J lost 5 bases; unmatched junction nucleotides: 9. Looked up from germline, CDR1 is SGDLS and CDR2 is YYNGEE. There are 16 residues in the CDR3. This CDR3 is CASSGPREGRTGELFF. CDR3 DNA: TGTGCCAGCAGCGGCCCCCGGGAGGGCCGGACCGGGGAGCTGTTTTTT. Full variable domain (remainder filled in from reference TRBV9 and TRBJ2-2): DSGVTQTPKHLITATGQRVTLRCSPRSGDLSVYWYQQSLDQGLQFLIQYYNGEERAKGNILERFSAQQFPDLHSELNLSSLELGDSALYFCASSGPREGRTGELFFGEGSRLTVL.

This clone occurred a few times. The chain carries TRBV5-8 and TRBJ2-1; D is unresolved. Trimming stripped 2 bases from V and 7 bases from J, with 16 bases between. CDR3 length: 15 amino acids. CDR1 is SGHTS and CDR2 is YDEGEE in the germline V gene. The CDR3 nucleotides read TGTGCCAGCAGCTTTTACGCCCAAAGGTCGAATGAGCAGTTCTTC. This sequence encodes CASSFYAQRSNEQFF.

The CDR3 nucleotides are TGTGCCAGCAGCTTACAGGCGGAAGAGACCCAGTACTTC. Its protein is CASSLQAEETQYF. The J gene is TRBJ2-5, the V gene TRBV7-3; no clear D gene. V lost 2 bases and J 3 bases, leaving 7 bases between the germline ends. CDR3 length: 13 amino acids. CDR1 is SGHTA, CDR2 FQGTGA, per germline.

This chain joins TRBV30 and TRBJ1-1, with D maybe TRBD1 (5 bases). Germline loops: CDR1 GTSNPN, CDR2 SVGIG (reference sequence). The CDR3 loop spans 15 amino acids. The V end lost 0 bases, the J end lost 7 bases, and 18 bases lay between the germline ends. CDR3 region: CAWSVRQGREYEAFF. The DNA of the CDR3 is TGTGCCTGGAGTGTACGTCAAGGCAGGGAGTATGAAGCTTTCTTT. The full variable domain, completed using reference TRBV30 and TRBJ1-1, is SQTIHQWPATLVQPVGSPLSLECTVEGTSNPNLYWYRQAAGRGLQLLFYSVGIGQISSEVPQNLSASRPQDRQFILSSKKLLLSDSGFYLCAWSVRQGREYEAFFGQGTRLTVV.

The rearrangement joins TRBV9 to TRBJ2-7; D is uncertain. Germline CDR1 reads SGDLS; CDR2 reads YYNGEE. This CDR3 spans 14 amino acids. The ends were cut back, 0 bases at V and 3 bases at J, with 10 bases in the middle. As DNA, the CDR3 is TGTGCCAGCAGCGTAGGGTCCCTGGACTACGAGCAGTACTTC. Translating it yields CASSVGSLDYEQYF.

The chain couples TRBV5-5 to TRBJ1-5; D is possibly TRBD1 (6 bases). V was cut by 2 bases and J by 1 base, with 10 bases left in between. Germline CDR1 is SGHKS and CDR2 is YYEKEE (reference sequence). This CDR3 has 15 amino acids. The CDR3 DNA sequence: TGTGCCAGCAGCTTAGGGGGGGTGAGCAATCAGCCCCAGCATTTT. Protein product: CASSLGGVSNQPQHF. The full variable domain, with the rest looked up from reference TRBV5-5 and TRBJ1-5, is DAGVTQSPTHLIKTRGQQVTLRCSPISGHKSVSWYQQVLGQGPQFIFQYYEKEERGRGNFPDRFSARQFPNYSSELNVNALLLGDSALYLCASSLGGVSNQPQHFGDGTRLSIL.

V and J are TRBV6-1 and TRBJ2-3, with TRBD2 matching over 12 bases. The V gene end was trimmed by 5 bases and the J gene end by 2 bases; junction bases not matched to a gene: 2. The CDR3 is made up of 15 amino acids. Germline V gives CDR1 MNHNS, CDR2 SASEGT. The DNA of the CDR3 is TGTGCCAGCAGTCCTAGCGGGGGGGCCACAGATACGCAGTATTTT. It translates to CASSPSGGATDTQYF.

The V call is TRBV4-1, the J call TRBJ1-4; D ambiguous. The CDR3 runs 17 residues. Germline CDR1 and CDR2: MGHRA and YSYEKL. The ends were cut back, 1 base at V and 0 bases at J, with 12 bases in the middle. CDR3 region: CASSQVWVGATNEKLFF. The CDR3 DNA is TGCGCCAGCAGCCAAGTGTGGGTCGGGGCAACTAATGAAAAACTGTTTTTT.

The J gene is TRBJ2-3, the V gene TRBV7-3, with 8 bases identical to TRBD1. Germline trimming cut 5 bases from V and 5 bases from J; bases unmatched to any gene: 6. Germline V lookup: CDR1 SGHTA, CDR2 FQGTGA. The CDR3 spans 14 residues. The CDR3 DNA follows: TGTGCCAGCAGCCTGCAGGGGGCGGAAGATACGCAGTATTTT. Its translation is CASSLQGAEDTQYF.

The J gene is TRBJ1-1, the V gene TRBV5-4; a possible D gene is TRBD1 (6 bases). The CDR3 consists of 13 residues. The V and J ends lost 0 bases and 7 bases respectively, with 10 bases between them. In germline, CDR1 is SGHNT, CDR2 YYREEE (reference sequence). In nucleotides, the CDR3 is TGTGCCAGCAGCTTGGTAGGGGGAGGTGAAGCTTTCTTT. Its translation: CASSLVGGGEAFF. Full variable domain (rest looked up from reference TRBV5-4 and TRBJ1-1): ETGVTQSPTHLIKTRGQQVTLRCSSQSGHNTVSWYQQALGQGPQFIFQYYREEENGRGNFPPRFSGLQFPNYSSELNVNALELDDSALYLCASSLVGGGEAFFGQGTRLTVV.

This chain connects TRBV2 to TRBJ2-5; no clear D gene. V was shortened by 0 bases and J by 6 bases, with 17 bases between the two germline ends. The CDR3 loop spans 16 amino acids. Germline CDR1 reads SNHLY; CDR2 reads FYNNEI. This CDR3 reads CASSEAGMLSLKTQYF. The CDR3 nucleotides read TGTGCCAGCAGTGAAGCGGGAATGTTGAGTCTCAAGACCCAGTACTTC.

The CDR3 DNA reads TGTGCCAGTAGTATCGACACAGGGGGCTTAGCCAAAAACATTCAGTACTTC. It is translated as CASSIDTGGLAKNIQYF. V is TRBV19 and J is TRBJ2-4; 9 nucleotides match TRBD1. CDR3 size: 17 residues. From germline, CDR1 is LNHDA and CDR2 SQIVND (reference sequence). Losses at the gene ends were 3 bases for V and 0 bases for J; bases not matched to a gene: 6.

This chain joins TRBV7-2 and TRBJ2-7, with TRBD2 identical over 7 bases. Trimming at V came to 4 bases and at J to 2 bases, leaving 8 bases not matched to a gene. Germline assignment: CDR1 SGHTA and CDR2 FQGNSA. The CDR3 runs to 15 residues. In DNA, the CDR3 is TGTGCCAGCAGCTCCTCCACTAGCGCCACCTACGAGCAGTACTTC. Amino acids: CASSSSTSATYEQYF.

The V and J genes are TRBV7-9 and TRBJ2-4; a possible D gene is TRBD1 (6 bases). Trimming removed 3 bases from V and 0 bases from J, with 18 bases in between. The CDR3 spans 18 residues. Germline V gene sequence: CDR1 SEHNR, CDR2 FQNEAQ (reference sequence). As DNA, the CDR3 is TGTGCCAGCAGCTTTGCGGCGAGACAGGACCAAGCCAAAAACATTCAGTACTTC. It translates to CASSFAARQDQAKNIQYF.

This chain joins TRBV28 and TRBJ1-1, with TRBD1 matching over 10 bases. Germline V gene lookup returns CDR1 MDHEN and CDR2 SYDVKM. After removal of 8 bases from V and 0 bases from J, the junction contained 12 bases not matched to a gene. There are 17 residues in the CDR3. The CDR3, as DNA: TGTGCCAGCCGTACGACCTATGGACAGGGGGTGAACACTGAAGCTTTCTTT. It codes for CASRTTYGQGVNTEAFF.

The chain joins TRBV7-2 to TRBJ1-1; 7 nucleotides agree with TRBD1. The CDR3 sequence is 13 residues long. Germline V gene sequence: CDR1 SGHTA, CDR2 FQGNSA. V lost 2 bases to trimming and J lost 6 bases; unmatched junction nucleotides: 3. The CDR3 loop is CASSLTQGAEAFF. The CDR3 DNA is TGTGCCAGCAGCTTAACCCAGGGGGCTGAAGCTTTCTTT.